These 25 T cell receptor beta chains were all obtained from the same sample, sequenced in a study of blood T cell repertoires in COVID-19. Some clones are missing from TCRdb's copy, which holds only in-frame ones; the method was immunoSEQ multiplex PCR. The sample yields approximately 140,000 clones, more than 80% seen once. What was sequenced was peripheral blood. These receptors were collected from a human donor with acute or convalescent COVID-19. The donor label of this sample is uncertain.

The CDR3 DNA is TGTGCCAGCAGTTACTCGGAGGCAGATAACACCGGGGAGCTGTTTTTT. Residues: CASSYSEADNTGELFF. J is TRBJ2-2 and V is TRBV6-2 or TRBV6-3; tentatively, D is TRBD2 (5 bases). Trimming removed 0 bases from V and 2 bases from J, with 10 bases in between. The CDR3 loop spans 16 amino acids. In germline, CDR1 is MNHEY, CDR2 SVGEGT.

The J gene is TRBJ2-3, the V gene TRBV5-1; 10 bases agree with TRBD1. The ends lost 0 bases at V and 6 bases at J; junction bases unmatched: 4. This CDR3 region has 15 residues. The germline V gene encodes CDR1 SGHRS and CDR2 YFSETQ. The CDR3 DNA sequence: TGCGCCAGCAGCTTGGGGACAGGGGGAAGTGATACGCAGTATTTT. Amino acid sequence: CASSLGTGGSDTQYF.

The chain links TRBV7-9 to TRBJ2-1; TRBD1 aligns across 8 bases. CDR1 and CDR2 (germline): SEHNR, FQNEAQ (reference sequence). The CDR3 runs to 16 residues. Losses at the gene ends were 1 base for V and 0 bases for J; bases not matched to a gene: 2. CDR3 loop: CASSLEGQASYNEQFF. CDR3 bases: TGTGCCAGCAGCTTAGAGGGACAGGCCTCCTACAATGAGCAGTTCTTC. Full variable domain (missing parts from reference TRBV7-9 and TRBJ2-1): DTGVSQNPRHKITKRGQNVTFRCDPISEHNRLYWYRQTLGQGPEFLTYFQNEAQLEKSRLLSDRFSAERPKGSFSTLEIQRTEQGDSAMYLCASSLEGQASYNEQFFGPGTRLTVL.

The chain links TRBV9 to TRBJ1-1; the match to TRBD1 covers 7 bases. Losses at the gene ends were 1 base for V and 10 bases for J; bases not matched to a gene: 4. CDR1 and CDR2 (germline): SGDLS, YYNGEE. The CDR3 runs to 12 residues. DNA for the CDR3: TGTGCCAGCAGCGTAACAGAGGGGGCAGCTTTCTTT. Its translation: CASSVTEGAAFF.

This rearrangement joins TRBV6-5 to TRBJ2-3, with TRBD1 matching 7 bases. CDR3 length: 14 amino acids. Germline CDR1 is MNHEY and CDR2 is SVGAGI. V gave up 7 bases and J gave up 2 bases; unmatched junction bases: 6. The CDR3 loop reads CASTPGTATDTQYF. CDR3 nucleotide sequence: TGTGCCAGCACCCCCGGGACAGCCACAGATACGCAGTATTTT.

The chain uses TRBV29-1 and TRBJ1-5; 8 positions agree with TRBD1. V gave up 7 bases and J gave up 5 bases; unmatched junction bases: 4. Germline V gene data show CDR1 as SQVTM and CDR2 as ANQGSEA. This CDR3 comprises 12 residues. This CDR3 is CSAGQGHQPQHF. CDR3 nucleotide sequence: TGCAGCGCCGGACAGGGCCATCAGCCCCAGCATTTT.

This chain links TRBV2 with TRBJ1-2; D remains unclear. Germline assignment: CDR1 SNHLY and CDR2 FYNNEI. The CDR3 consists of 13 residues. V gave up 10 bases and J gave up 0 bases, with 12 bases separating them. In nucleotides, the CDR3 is TGTGCCACCCGTCAGTTTCCTAACTATGGCTACACCTTC. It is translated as CATRQFPNYGYTF.

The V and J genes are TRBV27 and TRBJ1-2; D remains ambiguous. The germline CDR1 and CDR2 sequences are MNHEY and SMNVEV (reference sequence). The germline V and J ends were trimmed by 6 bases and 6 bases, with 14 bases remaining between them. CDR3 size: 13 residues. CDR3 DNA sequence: TGTGCCAGCAGCCTCCGACTCTCCGATGGCTACACCTTC. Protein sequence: CASSLRLSDGYTF.

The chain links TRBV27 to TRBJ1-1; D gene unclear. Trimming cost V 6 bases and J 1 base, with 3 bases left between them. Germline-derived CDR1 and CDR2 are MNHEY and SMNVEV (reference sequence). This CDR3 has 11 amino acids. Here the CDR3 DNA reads TGTGCCAGCAGCCAGAACACTGAAGCTTTCTTT. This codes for CASSQNTEAFF.

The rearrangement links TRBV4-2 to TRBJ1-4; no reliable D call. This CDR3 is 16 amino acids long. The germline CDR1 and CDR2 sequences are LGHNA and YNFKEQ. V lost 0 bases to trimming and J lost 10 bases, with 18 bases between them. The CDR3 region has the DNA TGTGCCAGCAGCCAAGATGGAGGGCCAGCCGGCGGAAAACTGTTTTTT. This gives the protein CASSQDGGPAGGKLFF.

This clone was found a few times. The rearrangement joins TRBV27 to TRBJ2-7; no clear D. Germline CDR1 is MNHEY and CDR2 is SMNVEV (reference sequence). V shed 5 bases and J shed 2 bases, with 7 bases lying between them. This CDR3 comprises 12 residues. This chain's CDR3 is CASSVWPYEQYF. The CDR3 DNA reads TGTGCCAGCAGTGTCTGGCCCTACGAGCAGTACTTC.

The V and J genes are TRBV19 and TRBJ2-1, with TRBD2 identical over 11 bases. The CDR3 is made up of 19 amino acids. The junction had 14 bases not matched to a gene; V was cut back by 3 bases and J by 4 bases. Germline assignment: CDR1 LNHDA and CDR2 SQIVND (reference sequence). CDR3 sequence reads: CASSIRGDTSGGWYNEQFF. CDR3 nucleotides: TGTGCCAGTAGTATTAGGGGCGATACTAGCGGGGGATGGTACAATGAGCAGTTCTTC.

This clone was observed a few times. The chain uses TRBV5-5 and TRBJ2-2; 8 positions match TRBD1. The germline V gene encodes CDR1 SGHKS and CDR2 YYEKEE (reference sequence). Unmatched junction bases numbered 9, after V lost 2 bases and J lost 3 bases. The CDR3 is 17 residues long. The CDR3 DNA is TGTGCCAGCAGCTTCCCCAGGGGGCGCGGGGACACCGGGGAGCTGTTTTTT. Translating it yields CASSFPRGRGDTGELFF.

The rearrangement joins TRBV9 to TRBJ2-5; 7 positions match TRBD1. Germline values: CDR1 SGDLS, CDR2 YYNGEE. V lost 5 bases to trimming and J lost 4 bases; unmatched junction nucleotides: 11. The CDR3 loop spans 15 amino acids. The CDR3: CASSPGQSLPETQYF. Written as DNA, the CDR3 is TGTGCCAGCAGTCCGGGACAGTCCCTTCCAGAGACCCAGTACTTC.

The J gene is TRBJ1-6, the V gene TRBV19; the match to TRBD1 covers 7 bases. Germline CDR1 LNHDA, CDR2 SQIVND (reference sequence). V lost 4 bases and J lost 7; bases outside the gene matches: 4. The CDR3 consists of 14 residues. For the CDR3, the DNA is TGTGCCAGTAGTAGCACACAGGGGAATTCACCCCTCCACTTT. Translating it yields CASSSTQGNSPLHF.

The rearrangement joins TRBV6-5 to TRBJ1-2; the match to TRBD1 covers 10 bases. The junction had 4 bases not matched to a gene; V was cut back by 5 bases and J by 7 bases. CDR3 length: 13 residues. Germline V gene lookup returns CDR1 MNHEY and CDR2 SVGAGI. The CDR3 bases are TGTGCCAGCAGTAAGACAGGGGGCGTTGGCTACACCTTC. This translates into CASSKTGGVGYTF.

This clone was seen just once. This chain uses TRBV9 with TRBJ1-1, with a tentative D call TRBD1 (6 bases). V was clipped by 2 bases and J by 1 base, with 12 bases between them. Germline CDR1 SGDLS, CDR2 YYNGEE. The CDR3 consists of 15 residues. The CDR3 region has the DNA TGTGCCAGCAGCGTCTCGGGAGGGGGGAACACTGAAGCTTTCTTT. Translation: CASSVSGGGNTEAFF.

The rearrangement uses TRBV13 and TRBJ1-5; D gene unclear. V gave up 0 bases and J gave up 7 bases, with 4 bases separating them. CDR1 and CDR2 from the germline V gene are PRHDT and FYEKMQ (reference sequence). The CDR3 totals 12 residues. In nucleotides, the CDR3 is TGTGCCAGCAGCTTAGGCGGGCAGCCCCAGCATTTT. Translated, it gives CASSLGGQPQHF. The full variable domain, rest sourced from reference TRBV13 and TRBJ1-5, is AAGVIQSPRHLIKEKRETATLKCYPIPRHDTVYWYQQGPGQDPQFLISFYEKMQSDKGSIPDRFSAQQFSDYHSELNMSSLELGDSALYFCASSLGGQPQHFGDGTRLSIL.

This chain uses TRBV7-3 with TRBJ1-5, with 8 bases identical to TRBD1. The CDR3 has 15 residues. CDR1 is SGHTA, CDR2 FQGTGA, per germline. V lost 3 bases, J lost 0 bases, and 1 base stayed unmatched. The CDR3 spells CASSFRGHSNQPQHF. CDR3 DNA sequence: TGTGCCAGCAGCTTCAGGGGGCATAGCAATCAGCCCCAGCATTTT.

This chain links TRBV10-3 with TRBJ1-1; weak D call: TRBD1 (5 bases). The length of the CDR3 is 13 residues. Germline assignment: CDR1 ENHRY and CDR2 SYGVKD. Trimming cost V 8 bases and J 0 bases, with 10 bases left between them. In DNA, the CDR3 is TGTGCCATCCTTGGACACTTGAACACTGAAGCTTTCTTT. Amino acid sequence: CAILGHLNTEAFF.

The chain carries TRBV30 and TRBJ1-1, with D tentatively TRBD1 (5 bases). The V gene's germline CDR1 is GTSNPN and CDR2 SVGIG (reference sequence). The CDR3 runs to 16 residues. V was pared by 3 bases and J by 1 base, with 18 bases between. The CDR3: CAWRRAGGNENTEAFF. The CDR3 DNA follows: TGTGCCTGGAGGAGGGCCGGGGGTAATGAGAACACTGAAGCTTTCTTT.

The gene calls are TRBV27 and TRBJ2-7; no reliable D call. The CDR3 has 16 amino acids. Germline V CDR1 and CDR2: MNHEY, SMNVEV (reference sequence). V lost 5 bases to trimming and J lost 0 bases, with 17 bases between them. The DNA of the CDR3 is TGTGCCAGCAGTGATGGTCTCTTCTCGAGCTCCTACGAGCAGTACTTC. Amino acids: CASSDGLFSSSYEQYF.

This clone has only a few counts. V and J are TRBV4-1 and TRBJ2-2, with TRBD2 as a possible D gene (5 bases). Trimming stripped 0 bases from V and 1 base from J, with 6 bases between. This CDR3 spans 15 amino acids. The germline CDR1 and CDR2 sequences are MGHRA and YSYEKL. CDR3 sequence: CASSQEDLNTGELFF. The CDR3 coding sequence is TGCGCCAGCAGCCAAGAGGACTTGAACACCGGGGAGCTGTTTTTT.

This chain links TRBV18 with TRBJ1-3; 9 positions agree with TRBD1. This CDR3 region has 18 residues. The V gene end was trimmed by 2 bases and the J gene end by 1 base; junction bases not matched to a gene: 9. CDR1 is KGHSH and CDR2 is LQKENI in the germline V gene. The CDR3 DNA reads TGTGCCAGCTCACCAGTGATGACAGGGGGTTTATCTGGAAACACCATATATTTT. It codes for CASSPVMTGGLSGNTIYF.

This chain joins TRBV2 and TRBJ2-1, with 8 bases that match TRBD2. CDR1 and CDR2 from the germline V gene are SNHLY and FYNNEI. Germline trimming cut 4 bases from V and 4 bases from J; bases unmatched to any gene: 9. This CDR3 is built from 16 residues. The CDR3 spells CASSAGGSGAYNEQFF. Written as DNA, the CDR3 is TGTGCCAGCAGTGCCGGGGGTAGCGGGGCTTACAATGAGCAGTTCTTC.